The next 28 T cell receptor beta chains were all read from a single sample in a study of T cells in Graves' hyperthyroidism and ophthalmopathy. Amplified TCR beta CDR3 regions came from RNA transcripts. The TCR CDR3 was amplified in a first-round RT-PCR using the HTBI primer set. TCRdb analysed the multiplex PCR reads with MiXCR anew, one entry per CDR3 protein. The data show a few hundred thousand distinct CDR3 sequences, about 15% seen once. What was sequenced was blood. The receptor set was obtained from a woman in her 30s with Graves' hyperthyroidism that later progressed to Graves' ophthalmopathy.

A few counts support this clonotype. This may come from a read error, since a much larger clone is one base off. This chain connects TRBV24-1 to TRBJ2-1, with D perhaps TRBD1 (6 bases). Germline V CDR1 and CDR2: KGHDR, SFDVKD. Trimming stripped 6 bases from V and 6 bases from J, with 11 bases between. The CDR3 is 13 residues long. The CDR3 region is CATSSPGANEQFF. The CDR3 bases are TGTGCCACCAGTAGTCCAGGGGCCAATGAGCAGTTCTTC.

This clonotype was found many times. The genes are TRBV5-1 and TRBJ2-2; 14 bases agree with TRBD2. Unmatched junction bases numbered 7, after V lost 2 bases and J lost 4 bases. This CDR3 is built from 18 residues. CDR1 is SGHRS and CDR2 is YFSETQ in the germline V gene. For the CDR3, the DNA is TGCGCCAGCAGCTTTAGACTAGCGGGAGGGCCCTCCACCGGGGAGCTGTTTTTT. It codes for CASSFRLAGGPSTGELFF. Full variable domain (missing parts from reference TRBV5-1 and TRBJ2-2): KAGVTQTPRYLIKTRGQQVTLSCSPISGHRSVSWYQQTPGQGLQFLFEYFSETQRNKGNFPGRFSGRQFSNSRSEMNVSTLELGDSALYLCASSFRLAGGPSTGELFFGEGSRLTVL.

This clonotype was found a few times. The chain joins TRBV19 to TRBJ2-5; tentative D call: TRBD2 (6 bases). Trimming stripped 1 base from V and 5 bases from J, with 8 bases between. The CDR3 has 13 amino acids. The germline V gene encodes CDR1 LNHDA and CDR2 SQIVND (reference sequence). The CDR3 here is CASSIAGAETQYF. The CDR3 DNA follows: TGTGCCAGTAGTATAGCGGGAGCGGAGACCCAGTACTTC.

This clonotype was picked up many times. The genes are TRBV20-1 and TRBJ2-3; 7 bases are a match to TRBD1. Germline loops: CDR1 DFQATT, CDR2 SNEGSKA (reference sequence). The CDR3 runs 16 residues. V was pared by 0 bases and J by 4 bases, with 10 bases of the junction left unmatched. CDR3 region: CSAREGMVGGADTQYF. The CDR3 nucleotides read TGCAGTGCTAGAGAAGGAATGGTAGGGGGCGCAGATACGCAGTATTTT.

In its sample, this clonotype was seen a few times. The CDR3 protein is CASSILTGRSNQPQHF. CDR3 nucleotides: TGTGCCAGTAGTATTCTGACAGGGCGTAGCAATCAGCCCCAGCATTTT. The V call is TRBV19, the J call TRBJ1-5; 7 positions agree with TRBD1. The germline gives CDR1 LNHDA, CDR2 SQIVND (reference sequence). The CDR3 runs 16 residues. V shed 3 bases and J 0 bases; nucleotides not matched to a gene: 5.

The chain carries TRBV9 and TRBJ2-7, with TRBD2 matching 13 bases. Losses at the gene ends were 3 bases for V and 8 bases for J; bases not matched to a gene: 8. Germline V gene sequence: CDR1 SGDLS, CDR2 YYNGEE. The CDR3 contains 15 residues. The CDR3 sequence: CASSATGLAGKQQYF. CDR3 DNA: TGTGCCAGCAGCGCGACGGGACTAGCGGGAAAACAGCAGTACTTC.

The sample holds a few counts of this clonotype. The chain recombines TRBV12-3 or TRBV12-4 with TRBJ2-7; D remains ambiguous. V shed 4 bases and J shed 6 bases, with 7 bases lying between them. CDR3 size: 11 residues. CDR3 in DNA: TGTGCCAGCAGTTCGTCAATCGAGCAGTACTTC. Protein product: CASSSSIEQYF.

This clonotype was observed a few times. The chain combines TRBV9 with TRBJ1-6; D is possibly TRBD1 (5 bases). From germline, CDR1 is SGDLS and CDR2 YYNGEE. The CDR3 has 18 amino acids. The V end lost 3 bases, the J end lost 5 bases, and 21 bases lay between the germline ends. The CDR3 sequence is CASSARVTGVGNNSPLHF. The DNA for the CDR3 is TGTGCCAGCAGCGCTCGAGTCACGGGGGTAGGGAATAATTCACCCCTCCACTTT. Supplemented by reference TRBV9 and TRBJ1-6, the full variable domain reads DSGVTQTPKHLITATGQRVTLRCSPRSGDLSVYWYQQSLDQGLQFLIQYYNGEERAKGNILERFSAQQFPDLHSELNLSSLELGDSALYFCASSARVTGVGNNSPLHFGNGTRLTVT.

The rearrangement links TRBV11-2 to TRBJ1-6; D unclear. Trimming left V 1 base short and J 17 bases short, with 15 bases between. The CDR3 is 13 residues long. Germline assignment: CDR1 SGHAT and CDR2 FQNNGV. The CDR3 protein is CASSLAVSTLVHF. CDR3 DNA sequence: TGTGCCAGCAGCTTAGCTGTGTCTACCCTCGTCCACTTT.

Concerning this clonotype: A much larger clone lies a single base off, so this may be a read error. The chain links TRBV28 to TRBJ1-2; 9 positions agree with TRBD1. V was pared by 5 bases and J by 4 bases, with 11 bases of the junction left unmatched. This CDR3 has 16 amino acids. Germline V lookup: CDR1 MDHEN, CDR2 SYDVKM. CDR3 sequence: CASSPRWTGVSYGYTF. In nucleotides, the CDR3 is TGTGCCAGCAGTCCCAGATGGACAGGGGTCTCCTATGGCTACACCTTC.

This clonotype was picked up a small number of times. This chain uses TRBV7-9 with TRBJ1-4; D is unresolved. CDR1 SEHNR and CDR2 FQNEAQ come from the germline V gene (reference sequence). This CDR3 region has 15 residues. V lost 5 bases to trimming and J lost 0 bases, with 10 bases between them. The DNA of the CDR3 is TGTGCCAGCAGCCTCTACAGTGCAACTAATGAAAAACTGTTTTTT. Its translation is CASSLYSATNEKLFF.

This clonotype occurred many times. The chain joins TRBV28 to TRBJ1-2; D remains unclear. In germline, CDR1 is MDHEN, CDR2 SYDVKM. The CDR3 covers 17 residues. With 4 bases removed from V and 7 bases from J, the gap between germline ends came to 25 bases. DNA for the CDR3: TGTGCCAGCAGTTCCATGGGCCGGGAGAGAATGTCGGGTGGCTACACCTTC. Its translation is CASSSMGRERMSGGYTF.

The sample holds many counts of this clonotype. The rearrangement joins TRBV9 to TRBJ2-3; D unresolved. V dropped 0 bases and J dropped 6 bases, with 14 bases sitting between them. The CDR3 consists of 15 residues. CDR1 SGDLS and CDR2 YYNGEE come from the germline V gene. The DNA of the CDR3 is TGTGCCAGCAGCGTAGGGCCAAGAAGGGTGGATACGCAGTATTTT. This sequence encodes CASSVGPRRVDTQYF.

This clonotype has only a few counts. The chain is built from TRBV25-1 and TRBJ2-6, with unresolved D. The germline gives CDR1 MGHDK, CDR2 SYGVNS. Trimming shortened V by 10 bases and J by 1 base, and 14 bases separated the two germline ends. There are 15 residues in the CDR3. This CDR3 reads CATRSTASGANVLTF. The CDR3 DNA is TGTGCCACCCGGAGCACCGCTTCTGGGGCCAACGTCCTGACTTTC.

This clonotype has at least ten counts. V and J are TRBV24-1 and TRBJ2-6; no clear D gene. This CDR3 has 18 amino acids. Germline V gene data show CDR1 as KGHDR and CDR2 as SFDVKD. Trimming took off 5 bases at V and 1 base at J, with 17 bases between the two ends. This CDR3 is CATSGAEGSGSGANVLTF. CDR3 bases: TGTGCCACCAGTGGGGCAGAAGGATCTGGTTCTGGGGCCAACGTCCTGACTTTC.

This clonotype was seen many times. The gene calls are TRBV7-2 and TRBJ1-1; D not resolved. CDR3 length equals 15 residues. Germline CDR1 reads SGHTA; CDR2 reads FQGNSA. V lost 5 bases and J 4 bases, leaving 17 bases between the germline ends. In DNA, the CDR3 is TGTGCCAGCAGCGTCCGACCCGGGGATGGCACTGAAGCTTTCTTT. Protein sequence: CASSVRPGDGTEAFF.

This clonotype was counted many times. The chain recombines TRBV14 with TRBJ1-1, with D hard to call. The length of the CDR3 is 13 residues. Trimming took 6 bases from V and 1 from J, leaving 9 bases between them. CDR1 is SGHDN and CDR2 is FVKESK in the germline V gene. CDR3 nucleotides: TGTGCCAGCAGTTCACAGCAGAACACTGAAGCTTTCTTT. It yields the protein CASSSQQNTEAFF.

This clonotype has ten or more counts. The V call is TRBV30, the J call TRBJ2-1; TRBD2 aligns across 14 bases. The V segment lost 2 bases and the J segment 8 bases; nucleotides outside the gene matches: 8. The CDR3 is made up of 16 amino acids. Germline lookup yields CDR1 GTSNPN and CDR2 SVGIG (reference sequence). CDR3 protein: CAWSTGTSGRMDEQFF. The CDR3 region has the DNA TGTGCCTGGAGTACCGGGACTAGCGGGAGAATGGATGAGCAGTTCTTC.

This clonotype has ten or more counts. The chain couples TRBV30 to TRBJ1-1, with TRBD1 matching over 7 bases. Germline trimming cut 4 bases from V and 4 bases from J; bases unmatched to any gene: 3. Germline assignment: CDR1 GTSNPN and CDR2 SVGIG (reference sequence). CDR3 size: 12 residues. DNA of the CDR3: TGTGCCTGGAACAGGGGAGGCACTGAAGCTTTCTTT. Translated, it gives CAWNRGGTEAFF.

This clonotype was detected ten times or more. The chain couples TRBV11-2 to TRBJ2-7; unclear D gene. V dropped 2 bases and J dropped 6 bases, with 11 bases sitting between them. Germline assignment: CDR1 SGHAT and CDR2 FQNNGV. This CDR3 region has 13 residues. CDR3 amino acids: CASSLQMGVEQYF. The CDR3 DNA reads as TGTGCCAGCAGCTTACAAATGGGTGTCGAGCAGTACTTC.

This clonotype has only a few counts. This chain joins TRBV6-1 and TRBJ2-3; D gene unclear. The CDR3 sequence is 18 residues long. V shed 1 base and J shed 0 bases, with 17 bases lying between them. Per the germline V gene, CDR1 is MNHNS and CDR2 is SASEGT. The CDR3 DNA is TGTGCCAGCAGTGAAGTGGCCAGGCGGACGTCTAGCACAGATACGCAGTATTTT. Its protein product is CASSEVARRTSSTDTQYF.

The table lists this clonotype with many counts. This rearrangement joins TRBV6-5 to TRBJ2-5; TRBD1 agrees at 11 bases. V lost 2 bases to trimming and J lost 4 bases; unmatched junction nucleotides: 3. The CDR3 has 15 amino acids. The germline gives CDR1 MNHEY, CDR2 SVGAGI. CDR3 nucleotides: TGTGCCAGCAGTTACGGACAGGGGGCAGGAGAGACCCAGTACTTC. Translation: CASSYGQGAGETQYF.

The chain links TRBV20-1 to TRBJ2-2; D gene unclear. The V and J ends lost 3 bases and 5 bases respectively, with 10 bases between them. CDR3 length: 13 amino acids. Germline V gene data show CDR1 as DFQATT and CDR2 as SNEGSKA (reference sequence). CDR3 loop: CSARVEETGELFF. The CDR3 DNA reads as TGCAGTGCTAGGGTTGAAGAGACCGGGGAGCTGTTTTTT.

This clonotype was detected ten times or more. This rearrangement joins TRBV6-1 to TRBJ2-3, with D possibly TRBD1 on 6 matching bases. V dropped 3 bases and J dropped 2 bases, with 15 bases sitting between them. CDR3 length: 16 residues. Germline V gives CDR1 MNHNS, CDR2 SASEGT. CDR3 region: CASSEVQGSFTDTQYF. The CDR3 DNA follows: TGTGCCAGCAGTGAGGTCCAGGGGAGTTTCACAGATACGCAGTATTTT.

Many counts were recorded for this clonotype. The chain couples TRBV7-3 to TRBJ2-1, with 7 bases lining up with TRBD1. Germline V gives CDR1 SGHTA, CDR2 FQGTGA. The trim removed 2 bases at V and 7 bases at J, leaving 2 bases unmatched. This CDR3 spans 13 amino acids. For the CDR3, the DNA is TGTGCCAGCAGCTTAGACAGGGAGAATGAGCAGTTCTTC. Protein sequence: CASSLDRENEQFF.

This sequence joins TRBV29-1 and TRBJ2-3, with unresolved D. Germline V gives CDR1 SQVTM, CDR2 ANQGSEA. With 0 bases removed from V and 4 bases from J, the gap between germline ends came to 2 bases. This CDR3 is built from 11 residues. The CDR3 nucleotides are TGCAGCGTTGAAGAGGCAGATACGCAGTATTTT. It translates to CSVEEADTQYF.

Notes on this clonotype: Because the CDR3 is missing its conserved closing phenylalanine or tryptophan, this is likely a read error. This rearrangement joins TRBV11-2 to TRBJ2-5; D ambiguous. From germline, CDR1 is SGHAT and CDR2 FQNNGV. V lost 4 bases, J lost 5 bases, and 8 bases lay in between. This CDR3 has 12 amino acids. As DNA, the CDR3 is TGTGCCAGCAGCTACCTCGGGGAGACCCAGTACCTC. The encoded protein is CASSYLGETQYL.

In its sample, this clonotype was seen many times. The V gene is TRBV10-3, the J gene TRBJ1-4; D uncertain. Trimming shortened V by 8 bases and J by 5 bases, and 12 bases separated the two germline ends. The CDR3 loop spans 13 amino acids. Germline loops: CDR1 ENHRY, CDR2 SYGVKD. This chain's CDR3 is CAIEGWVNEKLFF. The CDR3 DNA reads TGTGCCATCGAAGGCTGGGTCAATGAAAAACTGTTTTTT.